What follows are 14 T cell receptor beta chains derived from one specimen sequenced in a study of blood T cell repertoires in COVID-19. Clones were read by immunoSEQ multiplex PCR, and TCRdb kept only the in-frame ones, dropping some. Of a few hundred thousand clones in the sample, around 91% were seen once. The sequenced material came from PBMCs or T cells enriched from blood (not recorded which). The source is a young man who had recovered from COVID-19.

Written as DNA, the CDR3 is TGTGCCAGCAGCTTAGCCCGCGGGGACAGGGAAGGCTACACCTTC. Residues: CASSLARGDREGYTF. The chain joins TRBV7-9 to TRBJ1-2; 9 bases agree with TRBD1. This CDR3 has 15 residues. V lost 0 bases to trimming and J lost 8 bases; unmatched junction nucleotides: 7. Germline CDR1 is SEHNR and CDR2 is FQNEAQ (reference sequence).

The V and J genes are TRBV28 and TRBJ2-7, with 8 bases that match TRBD1. The CDR3 spans 15 residues. V lost 7 bases, J lost 2 bases, and 10 bases stayed unmatched. Germline CDR1 MDHEN, CDR2 SYDVKM. The DNA of the CDR3 is TGTGCCAGCAATATATACCCAGGGGGCCCCTACGAGCAGTACTTC. Amino acid sequence: CASNIYPGGPYEQYF.

This clone was seen just once. This chain joins TRBV29-1 and TRBJ1-2, with TRBD1 matching 8 bases. The CDR3 loop spans 14 amino acids. Germline CDR1 reads SQVTM; CDR2 reads ANQGSEA. V was pared by 7 bases and J by 4 bases, with 11 bases of the junction left unmatched. CDR3 residues: CSAGDRDRTYGYTF. The CDR3 DNA sequence: TGCAGCGCTGGGGACCGGGACAGGACCTATGGCTACACCTTC.

The chain uses TRBV28 and TRBJ2-7; 7 positions match TRBD1. From germline, CDR1 is MDHEN and CDR2 SYDVKM. Trimming at V came to 6 bases and at J to 1 base, leaving 6 bases not matched to a gene. The CDR3 sequence is 14 residues long. CDR3 protein: CASRDRARSYEQYF. In nucleotides, the CDR3 is TGTGCCAGCAGAGACAGGGCGAGGTCCTACGAGCAGTACTTC.

This chain uses TRBV10-3 with TRBJ1-1; D is uncertain. Between the trimmed V and J ends, which lost 3 bases and 0 bases, there was a span of 17 bases. The CDR3 runs to 17 residues. Germline assignment: CDR1 ENHRY and CDR2 SYGVKD. This chain's CDR3 is CAISESGFDLMNTEAFF. CDR3 DNA sequence: TGTGCCATCAGTGAATCAGGATTTGACCTCATGAACACTGAAGCTTTCTTT.

This rearrangement joins TRBV7-2 to TRBJ1-5; no definite D call. The V end lost 1 base, the J end lost 0 bases, and 7 bases lay between the germline ends. The CDR3 sequence is 15 residues long. CDR1 is SGHTA, CDR2 FQGNSA, per germline. Here the CDR3 DNA reads TGTGCCAGCAGCTTAGAAATTTATAGCAATCAGCCCCAGCATTTT. As protein: CASSLEIYSNQPQHF.

This clone has more than one count but fewer than ten. The J gene is TRBJ1-1, the V gene TRBV5-4; D possibly corresponds to TRBD1 (5 bases). Germline V gene data show CDR1 as SGHNT and CDR2 as YYREEE (reference sequence). V was clipped by 4 bases and J by 5 bases, with 15 bases between them. This CDR3 spans 14 amino acids. CDR3 in amino acids: CASSGLQKGTEAFF. The CDR3 DNA is TGTGCCAGCAGCGGCTTACAGAAGGGGACTGAAGCTTTCTTT.

This rearrangement joins TRBV30 to TRBJ1-2; D possibly corresponds to TRBD1 (5 bases). The V gene's germline CDR1 is GTSNPN and CDR2 SVGIG (reference sequence). Trimming left V 0 bases short and J 9 bases short, with 14 bases between. This CDR3 is 13 amino acids long. The CDR3: CAWSVTQVGSYTF. CDR3 DNA sequence: TGTGCCTGGAGTGTAACACAGGTTGGAAGCTACACCTTC.

The chain carries TRBV7-9 and TRBJ2-1; 11 bases match TRBD2. This CDR3 contains 15 residues. V dropped 5 bases and J dropped 6; count of bases not matched to a gene: 6. Per the germline V gene, CDR1 is SEHNR and CDR2 is FQNEAQ (reference sequence). In DNA, the CDR3 is TGTGCCAGCAGCCCTCGGGGGACTAGCGGCAATGAGCAGTTCTTC. It translates to CASSPRGTSGNEQFF.

The rearrangement links TRBV19 to TRBJ1-5, with D uncertain. With 3 bases removed from V and 0 bases from J, the gap between germline ends came to 6 bases. Germline-derived CDR1 and CDR2 are LNHDA and SQIVND (reference sequence). CDR3 length equals 14 residues. The CDR3 DNA reads as TGTGCCAGTAGTATGGCGGATAGCAATCAGCCCCAGCATTTT. Translating it yields CASSMADSNQPQHF.

CDR3 amino acids: CASSRETGGPSTDTQYF. Written as DNA, the CDR3 is TGCGCCAGCAGCCGGGAAACAGGGGGACCTAGCACAGATACGCAGTATTTT. The chain uses TRBV5-1 and TRBJ2-3; 8 bases line up with TRBD1. The J segment lost 0 bases and the V segment lost 4 bases, leaving 10 bases of the junction unmatched. The V gene's germline CDR1 is SGHRS and CDR2 YFSETQ. CDR3 length: 17 amino acids.

The chain is built from TRBV19 and TRBJ1-3, with D perhaps matching TRBD1 (6 bases). The CDR3 covers 17 residues. Germline V CDR1 and CDR2: LNHDA, SQIVND (reference sequence). V lost 4 bases to trimming and J lost 3 bases, with 19 bases between them. This CDR3 reads CASSTTPATGGGNTIYF. In DNA form, the CDR3 reads TGTGCCAGTAGTACCACCCCGGCGACAGGAGGTGGAAACACCATATATTTT.

This clone has only a few counts. The V call is TRBV7-2, the J call TRBJ2-1; 7 bases match TRBD2. The CDR3 runs 16 residues. The V gene end was trimmed by 1 base and the J gene end by 5 bases; junction bases not matched to a gene: 8. Germline CDR1 and CDR2: SGHTA and FQGNSA. Written as DNA, the CDR3 is TGTGCCAGCAGCTTAGTCCTAGCGGTAGGGAACAATGAGCAGTTCTTC. Its protein is CASSLVLAVGNNEQFF. Full variable domain (remainder filled in from reference TRBV7-2 and TRBJ2-1): GAGVSQSPSNKVTEKGKDVELRCDPISGHTALYWYRQSLGQGLEFLIYFQGNSAPDKSGLPSDRFSAERTGGSVSTLTIQRTQQEDSAVYLCASSLVLAVGNNEQFFGPGTRLTVL.

The rearrangement links TRBV4-1 to TRBJ2-7, with 12 positions matching TRBD2. Germline-derived CDR1 and CDR2 are MGHRA and YSYEKL. The CDR3 sequence is 16 residues long. Losses at the gene ends were 1 base for V and 2 bases for J; bases not matched to a gene: 3. CDR3 sequence reads: CASSQGLAGATYEQYF. CDR3 coding DNA: TGCGCCAGCAGCCAAGGACTAGCGGGGGCAACCTACGAGCAGTACTTC.